This entry lists 6 T cell receptor beta chains sequenced from one sample in a study of response to subunit inactivated influenza vaccine. TCRdb recomputed calls from the RT-PCR reads with MiXCR, one row per CDR3 protein. The sample consists of approximately 520,000 distinct CDR3 sequences, about 15% of them appearing once. The sample was CD4+ T cells sorted from PBMCs, taken roughly 24 months after vaccination. Every receptor here comes from a man aged 45 to 75 who received an inactivated influenza vaccine.

V is TRBV29-1 and J is TRBJ2-7; the D gene is possibly TRBD1 (5 bases). This CDR3 has 12 residues. Trimming stripped 3 bases from V and 5 bases from J, with 11 bases between. Germline CDR1 and CDR2: SQVTM and ANQGSEA. Written as DNA, the CDR3 is TGCAGCGTTGATCAGGGCAGGAACGAGCAGTACTTC. Translation gives CSVDQGRNEQYF.

This clonotype was recorded a few times. The chain uses TRBV29-1 and TRBJ2-1; 12 bases map to TRBD2. The CDR3 is 13 amino acids. Unmatched junction bases numbered 3, after V lost 7 bases and J lost 5 bases. CDR1 and CDR2 from the germline V gene are SQVTM and ANQGSEA. CDR3 bases: TGCAGCGGTGGACTAGCGGGGAACAATGAGCAGTTCTTC. This codes for CSGGLAGNNEQFF.

This sequence joins TRBV5-6 and TRBJ2-4, with D possibly matching TRBD2 (5 bases). The CDR3 has 15 residues. Between the trimmed V and J ends, which lost 4 bases and 5 bases, there was a span of 16 bases. The V gene's germline CDR1 is SGHDT and CDR2 YYEEEE. CDR3 in DNA: TGTGCCAGCAGCCGCCGGGTGGCGGGTGAAAACATTCAGTACTTC. As protein: CASSRRVAGENIQYF. Full variable domain (remainder filled in from reference TRBV5-6 and TRBJ2-4): DAGVTQSPTHLIKTRGQQVTLRCSPKSGHDTVSWYQQALGQGPQFIFQYYEEEERQRGNFPDRFSGHQFPNYSSELNVNALLLGDSALYLCASSRRVAGENIQYFGAGTRLSVL.

V usage is TRBV4-3 and J usage is TRBJ2-4, with D possibly matching TRBD1 (5 bases). The CDR3 has 17 residues. The ends were cut back, 5 bases at V and 0 bases at J, with 17 bases in the middle. CDR1 and CDR2 (germline): LGHNA, YSLEER. The CDR3 loop reads CASSASGRAEAKNIQYF. CDR3 in DNA: TGCGCCAGCAGCGCAAGTGGCAGGGCTGAAGCCAAAAACATTCAGTACTTC.

In its sample, this clonotype was seen a few times. The chain combines TRBV20-1 with TRBJ2-2; tentatively, D is TRBD2 (6 bases). CDR1 and CDR2 (germline): DFQATT, SNEGSKA (reference sequence). Trimming removed 3 bases from V and 4 bases from J, with 12 bases in between. This CDR3 contains 14 residues. The CDR3 spells CSASRRGLTGELFF. The CDR3 nucleotides are TGCAGTGCTAGTAGGAGGGGCCTCACCGGGGAGCTGTTTTTT.

The chain has TRBV6-1 and TRBJ2-1, with TRBD2 matching 8 bases. Germline V gene sequence: CDR1 MNHNS, CDR2 SASEGT. J gave up 4 bases and V 8 bases, and 13 bases lay outside the gene matches. The CDR3 spans 16 residues. Written as DNA, the CDR3 is TGTGCCAGCTCCTATGGGGGCGGGGGGATATACAATGAGCAGTTCTTC. Translating gives CASSYGGGGIYNEQFF.